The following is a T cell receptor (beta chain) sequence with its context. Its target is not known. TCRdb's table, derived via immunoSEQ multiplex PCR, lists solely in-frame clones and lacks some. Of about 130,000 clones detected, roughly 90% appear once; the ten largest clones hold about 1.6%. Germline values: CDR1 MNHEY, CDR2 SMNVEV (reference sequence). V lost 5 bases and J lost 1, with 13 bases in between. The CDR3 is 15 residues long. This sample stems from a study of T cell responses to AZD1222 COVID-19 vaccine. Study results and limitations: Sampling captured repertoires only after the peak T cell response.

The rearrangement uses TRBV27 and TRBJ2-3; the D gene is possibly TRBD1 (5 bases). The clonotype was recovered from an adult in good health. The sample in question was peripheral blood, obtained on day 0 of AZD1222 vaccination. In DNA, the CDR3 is TGTGCCAGCAGTCCTGCCGAACAGGGCACAGATACGCAGTATTTT. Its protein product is CASSPAEQGTDTQYF.